The T cell receptor (beta chain) described here comes from a study of cytotoxic CD8 clonotypes in ibrutinib-treated CLL. Study results and caveats: Age-matched healthy donor levels were exceeded by baseline clonality, which tracked circulating CD8+ T-cell counts.

The protocol was immunoSEQ multiplex PCR, while the TCRdb copy is restricted to in-frame clones and leaves out a portion. The repertoire includes tens of thousands of clones, more than 60% of them detected once, and 5.7% sits in the top ten. This CDR3 region has 15 residues. Trimming shortened V by 3 bases and J by 4 bases, and 13 bases separated the two germline ends. The germline V gene has CDR1 LNHDA and CDR2 SQIVND (reference sequence). As to this clone: Its antigen is unknown.

Sample: PBMCs, taken after 12 months of ibrutinib treatment. This clonotype was obtained from a human donor with chronic lymphocytic leukemia. The gene calls are TRBV19 and TRBJ1-5, with D perhaps TRBD1 (5 bases). The CDR3 region is CASSMGQGWNQPQHF. In DNA form, the CDR3 reads TGTGCCAGTAGTATGGGGCAGGGTTGGAATCAGCCCCAGCATTTT.